Presented here are 30 T cell receptor beta chains from one specimen sequenced in a study of T cell responses to AZD1222 COVID-19 vaccine. Measured with immunoSEQ multiplex PCR; TCRdb has only the in-frame clones, and not every one. Among 130,000 to 150,000 clones listed, 75% to 95% were seen once. The sequencing here drew on peripheral blood, taken on day 0 of AZD1222 vaccination. Receptor source: an adult in good health.

This chain connects TRBV12-3 or TRBV12-4 to TRBJ1-4; 7 bases match TRBD1. The CDR3 length is 13 residues. V lost 4 bases to trimming and J lost 7 bases; unmatched junction nucleotides: 3. The CDR3, as DNA: TGTGCCAGCAGTTCGTGGACAGGTGAAAAACTGTTTTTT. Amino acid sequence: CASSSWTGEKLFF.

Here the CDR3 reads CASSPWVATSGYYNEQFF. In DNA form, the CDR3 reads TGTGCCAGCAGCCCCTGGGTAGCGACTAGCGGGTACTACAATGAGCAGTTCTTC. The chain joins TRBV11-3 to TRBJ2-1, with TRBD2 identical over 10 bases. CDR1 is SGHNT, CDR2 YENEEA, per germline. The V gene end was trimmed by 5 bases and the J gene end by 3 bases; junction bases not matched to a gene: 13. The CDR3 is made up of 18 amino acids.

V is TRBV27 and J is TRBJ2-3; D may be TRBD1 (5 bases). CDR3 length: 12 amino acids. Germline CDR1 MNHEY, CDR2 SMNVEV (reference sequence). V lost 5 bases to trimming and J lost 5 bases, with 8 bases between them. The CDR3 nucleotides are TGTGCCAGCAGTCTCCAGGGAGATACGCAGTATTTT. Translating gives CASSLQGDTQYF.

This chain links TRBV9 with TRBJ2-1; 9 nucleotides line up with TRBD2. J lost 7 bases, V lost 4 bases, and 9 bases had no gene match. CDR3 size: 15 residues. CDR1 is SGDLS and CDR2 is YYNGEE in the germline V gene. The CDR3 nucleotides read TGTGCCAGCAGCATTAGCGGGAGTACTGAGAATGAGCAGTTCTTC. Encoded protein: CASSISGSTENEQFF.

CDR3: CASSAGSGAYEQYF. The CDR3, as DNA: TGTGCCAGCAGCGCCGGGTCGGGGGCCTACGAGCAGTACTTC. The chain combines TRBV6-5 with TRBJ2-7; D perhaps matches TRBD2 (6 bases). Trimming left V 6 bases short and J 2 bases short, with 14 bases between. The CDR3 contains 14 residues. In germline, CDR1 is MNHEY, CDR2 SVGAGI.

This clone was seen just once. The V and J genes are TRBV7-9 and TRBJ1-2; D gene ambiguous. Trimming stripped 5 bases from V and 7 bases from J, with 17 bases between. This CDR3 contains 14 residues. Germline V gene data show CDR1 as SEHNR and CDR2 as FQNEAQ (reference sequence). The CDR3 here is CASSPGVLFGGYTF. The CDR3 DNA is TGTGCCAGCAGCCCCGGGGTTTTGTTCGGTGGCTACACCTTC.

This clone has only one observation. The chain joins TRBV27 to TRBJ2-1; 11 nucleotides match TRBD2. CDR1 MNHEY and CDR2 SMNVEV come from the germline V gene (reference sequence). Losses at the gene ends were 6 bases for V and 6 bases for J; bases not matched to a gene: 4. The CDR3 is 14 residues long. The CDR3 loop reads CASSPTSGANEQFF. The CDR3 DNA reads as TGTGCCAGCAGCCCGACTAGCGGGGCCAATGAGCAGTTCTTC.

V gene TRBV27 combines with J gene TRBJ1-1; weak D call: TRBD1 (5 bases). The germline V gene encodes CDR1 MNHEY and CDR2 SMNVEV (reference sequence). CDR3 length: 12 amino acids. The V and J ends lost 5 bases and 5 bases respectively, with 9 bases between them. CDR3 nucleotides: TGTGCCAGCAGTCGAAGGGGAACTGAAGCTTTCTTT. Translating it yields CASSRRGTEAFF.

The chain combines TRBV11-2 with TRBJ1-2; 11 positions match TRBD1. CDR3 length: 14 residues. V lost 0 bases to trimming and J lost 10 bases; unmatched junction nucleotides: 4. Germline assignment: CDR1 SGHAT and CDR2 FQNNGV. The CDR3 DNA sequence: TGTGCCAGCAGCTTAGAAGGGACAGGGGGTGACTACACCTTC. Translating gives CASSLEGTGGDYTF. Supplemented by reference TRBV11-2 and TRBJ1-2, the full variable domain reads EAGVAQSPRYKIIEKRQSVAFWCNPISGHATLYWYQQILGQGPKLLIQFQNNGVVDDSQLPKDRFSAERLKGVDSTLKIQPAKLEDSAVYLCASSLEGTGGDYTFGSGTRLTVV.

This clone was found a few times. The rearrangement links TRBV7-9 to TRBJ1-2, with TRBD1 matching over 9 bases. Germline V gene lookup returns CDR1 SEHNR and CDR2 FQNEAQ (reference sequence). The CDR3 extends over 16 amino acids. Trimming at V came to 6 bases and at J to 0 bases, leaving 8 bases not matched to a gene. The CDR3, as DNA: TGTGCCAGCAGAATTATGGGACAGGGCCCTAACTATGGCTACACCTTC. As protein: CASRIMGQGPNYGYTF.

The chain carries TRBV15 and TRBJ2-1; D unclear. There are 14 residues in the CDR3. Germline assignment: CDR1 LNHNV and CDR2 YYDKDF (reference sequence). V was shortened by 5 bases and J by 1 base, with 9 bases between the two germline ends. The CDR3 loop reads CATSPGLSYNEQFF. CDR3 nucleotide sequence: TGTGCCACCAGCCCGGGCCTATCCTACAATGAGCAGTTCTTC.

The chain uses TRBV6-6 and TRBJ2-1, with 10 nucleotides matching TRBD2. CDR3 length: 19 amino acids. V was pared by 5 bases and J by 5 bases, with 18 bases of the junction left unmatched. Germline V lookup: CDR1 MNHNY, CDR2 SVGAGI (reference sequence). This chain's CDR3 is CASSQSGTSEIKLDNEQFF. The DNA for the CDR3 is TGTGCCAGCAGTCAGTCCGGGACTAGCGAAATTAAATTAGACAATGAGCAGTTCTTC.

The chain recombines TRBV7-9 with TRBJ2-3, with 10 bases identical to TRBD2. V was clipped by 2 bases and J by 6 bases; unmatched bases: 11. Germline CDR1 SEHNR, CDR2 FQNEAQ (reference sequence). The CDR3 extends over 17 amino acids. The CDR3 loop is CASSLWGAGGPGDTQYF. The CDR3 DNA follows: TGTGCCAGCAGCTTATGGGGAGCGGGAGGGCCGGGGGATACGCAGTATTTT. Drawing the rest from reference TRBV7-9 and TRBJ2-3, the complete variable domain is DTGVSQNPRHKITKRGQNVTFRCDPISEHNRLYWYRQTLGQGPEFLTYFQNEAQLEKSRLLSDRFSAERPKGSFSTLEIQRTEQGDSAMYLCASSLWGAGGPGDTQYFGPGTRLTVL.

The V and J genes are TRBV19 and TRBJ2-5; TRBD2 agrees at 12 bases. V shed 5 bases, J shed 4 bases, and the junction held 5 bases outside the gene matches. Germline-derived CDR1 and CDR2 are LNHDA and SQIVND (reference sequence). The CDR3 spans 15 residues. This CDR3 is CASSPGLAGSETQYF. CDR3 in DNA: TGTGCCAGTAGTCCAGGACTAGCGGGGTCAGAGACCCAGTACTTC.

The rearrangement joins TRBV6-1 to TRBJ1-2, with D possibly matching TRBD1 (6 bases). Germline CDR1 MNHNS, CDR2 SASEGT. The length of the CDR3 is 19 residues. The germline V and J ends were trimmed by 0 bases and 3 bases, with 23 bases remaining between them. The CDR3 DNA is TGTGCCAGCAGTGAAGCGGGTGGGCTTACAGGGATCCTCTACTATGGCTACACCTTC. It encodes CASSEAGGLTGILYYGYTF.

This chain connects TRBV10-3 to TRBJ1-5; D unclear. Germline V CDR1 and CDR2: ENHRY, SYGVKD. Trimming took 3 bases from V and 4 from J, leaving 7 bases between them. The CDR3 loop spans 13 amino acids. CDR3 nucleotides: TGTGCCATCAGTGATCGTGCTAATCAGCCCCAGCATTTT. This gives the protein CAISDRANQPQHF.

The rearrangement links TRBV9 to TRBJ2-3; 8 nucleotides agree with TRBD1. Per germline, CDR1 SGDLS and CDR2 YYNGEE. The trim removed 4 bases at V and 0 bases at J, leaving 10 bases unmatched. The CDR3 is 17 residues long. Written as DNA, the CDR3 is TGTGCCAGCAGCATTTCGACAGGGGAACTTAGCACAGATACGCAGTATTTT. Translating it yields CASSISTGELSTDTQYF.

The gene calls are TRBV2 and TRBJ1-4; 10 bases are shared with TRBD1. This CDR3 has 10 amino acids. Per the germline V gene, CDR1 is SNHLY and CDR2 is FYNNEI. With 6 bases clipped from V and 15 bases from J, the junction kept 1 base outside the gene matches. Written as DNA, the CDR3 is TGTGCCAGCAGGGGGACAGGGGTGTTTTTT. Residues: CASRGTGVFF.

The rearrangement joins TRBV19 to TRBJ2-5; D is unclear. This CDR3 has 12 residues. Germline V CDR1 and CDR2: LNHDA, SQIVND (reference sequence). The V end was cut by 6 bases, the J end by 4 bases, with 9 bases between. The CDR3 DNA follows: TGTGCCAGTAGAGCGACGGGAGAGACCCAGTACTTC. Translating it yields CASRATGETQYF.

This chain connects TRBV9 to TRBJ2-1; no definite D call. Trimming shortened V by 0 bases and J by 0 bases, and 10 bases separated the two germline ends. The germline CDR1 and CDR2 sequences are SGDLS and YYNGEE. This CDR3 spans 16 amino acids. CDR3 region: CASSVGLGSSYNEQFF. The CDR3 region has the DNA TGTGCCAGCAGCGTAGGTTTGGGAAGCTCCTACAATGAGCAGTTCTTC.

The chain combines TRBV6-5 with TRBJ2-7; maybe TRBD1 (6 bases). The CDR3 runs 12 residues. The V gene's germline CDR1 is MNHEY and CDR2 SVGAGI. V lost 6 bases and J lost 5, with 11 bases in between. The CDR3 protein is CASSPKGDEQYF. The CDR3 DNA follows: TGTGCCAGCAGCCCAAAGGGGGACGAGCAGTACTTC.

This rearrangement joins TRBV2 to TRBJ2-1, with TRBD1 matching 8 bases. With 6 bases clipped from V and 2 bases from J, the junction kept 6 bases outside the gene matches. The germline gives CDR1 SNHLY, CDR2 FYNNEI. The CDR3 is 15 amino acids. The CDR3 spells CASRGDRGAYNEQFF. DNA of the CDR3: TGTGCCAGCAGGGGCGACAGGGGAGCCTACAATGAGCAGTTCTTC. Full variable domain (outside the CDR3, taken from reference TRBV2 and TRBJ2-1): EPEVTQTPSHQVTQMGQEVILRCVPISNHLYFYWYRQILGQKVEFLVSFYNNEISEKSEIFDDQFSVERPDGSNFTLKIRSTKLEDSAMYFCASRGDRGAYNEQFFGPGTRLTVL.

V is TRBV5-4 and J is TRBJ2-7; TRBD2 matches 8 bases. The CDR3 totals 15 residues. Germline CDR1 SGHNT, CDR2 YYREEE (reference sequence). V shed 4 bases and J 0 bases; nucleotides not matched to a gene: 6. This chain's CDR3 is CASSVSGAPSYEQYF. The CDR3 DNA sequence: TGTGCCAGCAGCGTTAGCGGGGCCCCCTCCTACGAGCAGTACTTC. The entire variable domain, with the rest obtained from reference TRBV5-4 and TRBJ2-7, is as follows: ETGVTQSPTHLIKTRGQQVTLRCSSQSGHNTVSWYQQALGQGPQFIFQYYREEENGRGNFPPRFSGLQFPNYSSELNVNALELDDSALYLCASSVSGAPSYEQYFGPGTRLTVT.

This chain joins TRBV19 and TRBJ2-1; D not resolved. Germline assignment: CDR1 LNHDA and CDR2 SQIVND (reference sequence). V was trimmed by 4 bases and J by 7 bases, leaving 11 bases between them. This CDR3 spans 13 amino acids. CDR3 DNA: TGTGCCAGTAGTACACGAAGGCGAAATGAGCAGTTCTTC. Translating gives CASSTRRRNEQFF.

V is TRBV28 and J is TRBJ2-5; 8 bases fit TRBD2. Germline values: CDR1 MDHEN, CDR2 SYDVKM. This CDR3 contains 11 residues. V gave up 8 bases and J gave up 5 bases; unmatched junction bases: 1. The CDR3 is CASRGRETQYF. CDR3 DNA sequence: TGTGCCAGCCGCGGGAGGGAGACCCAGTACTTC. The full variable domain, with the rest looked up from reference TRBV28 and TRBJ2-5, is DVKVTQSSRYLVKRTGEKVFLECVQDMDHENMFWYRQDPGLGLRLIYFSYDVKMKEKGDIPEGYSVSREKKERFSLILESASTNQTSMYLCASRGRETQYFGPGTRLLVL.

The chain has TRBV13 and TRBJ2-7, with D perhaps matching TRBD2 (6 bases). There are 12 residues in the CDR3. Trimming cost V 4 bases and J 5 bases, with 9 bases left between them. CDR1 and CDR2 from the germline V gene are PRHDT and FYEKMQ (reference sequence). CDR3 region: CASSSDYNEQYF. In nucleotides, the CDR3 is TGTGCCAGCAGCTCGGACTACAACGAGCAGTACTTC.

J is TRBJ2-1 and V is TRBV11-1; D remains unclear. The V and J ends lost 2 bases and 0 bases respectively, with 11 bases between them. The CDR3 is 16 amino acids. Germline V CDR1 and CDR2: SGHAT, FQDESV (reference sequence). CDR3 region: CASSLNPISSYNEQFF. CDR3 in DNA: TGTGCCAGCAGCTTAAATCCTATAAGCTCCTACAATGAGCAGTTCTTC.

CDR3 nucleotide sequence: TGTGCCAGCAGCCAAACCCCGGGGACTGAAGCTTTCTTT. Translating gives CASSQTPGTEAFF. This chain connects TRBV3-1 (or the pseudogene TRBV3-2) to TRBJ1-1, with unresolved D. Trimming removed 2 bases at V and 5 bases at J, with 9 bases between. Per germline, CDR1 LGHDT and CDR2 YNNKEL (reference sequence). There are 13 residues in the CDR3.

The J gene is TRBJ1-6, the V gene TRBV7-2, with D unclear. V was cut by 5 bases and J by 8 bases, with 13 bases left in between. CDR1 and CDR2 from the germline V gene are SGHTA and FQGNSA. This CDR3 has 14 amino acids. As DNA, the CDR3 is TGTGCCAGCAGCCTCGGTGGGTTCCATTCACCCCTCCACTTT. Protein sequence: CASSLGGFHSPLHF.

The V call is TRBV20-1, the J call TRBJ2-7; no reliable D call. Germline V CDR1 and CDR2: DFQATT, SNEGSKA (reference sequence). The CDR3 loop spans 10 amino acids. Trimming stripped 6 bases from V and 6 bases from J, with 9 bases between. CDR3 in DNA: TGCAGTGCGGCCCTGGGCGAGCAGTACTTC. It specifies CSAALGEQYF.